One T cell receptor beta chain is described in this entry. Germline CDR1 SGHVS, CDR2 FQNEAQ. The length of the CDR3 is 16 residues. V lost 2 bases, J lost 10 bases, and 23 bases lay in between. PRAID featured immunodeficiency plus autoinflammation. The sample is drawn from a study of stem cell transplantation in POMP-related autoinflammatory disease. Study-wide context: Before transplant, CD4+ T cells skewed naive and CD8+ proportions were low.

TCRdb's table, derived via immunoSEQ multiplex PCR, lists solely in-frame clones and lacks some. This table holds tens of thousands of clones, around 90% found once. The sequences come from CD4+ T cells from PBMCs, collected after stem cell transplantation. This receptor was identified in a human patient with POMP-related autoinflammation and immune dysregulation (PRAID). Certain T cells may be donor cells from the graft. The chain recombines TRBV7-8 with TRBJ1-1, with D maybe TRBD1 (6 bases). The CDR3 is CASSLLQGSGGLGAFF. The CDR3 nucleotides read TGTGCCAGCAGCTTACTTCAGGGCAGCGGGGGCCTAGGAGCTTTCTTT.